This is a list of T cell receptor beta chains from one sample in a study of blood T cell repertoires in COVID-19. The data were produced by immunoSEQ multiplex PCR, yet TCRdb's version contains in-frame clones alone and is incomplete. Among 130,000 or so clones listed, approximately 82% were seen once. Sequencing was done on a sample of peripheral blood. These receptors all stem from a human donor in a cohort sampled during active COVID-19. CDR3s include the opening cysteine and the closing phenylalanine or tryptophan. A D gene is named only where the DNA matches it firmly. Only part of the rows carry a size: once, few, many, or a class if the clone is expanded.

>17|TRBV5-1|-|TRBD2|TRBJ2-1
TGCGCCAGCAGCTCGGGACTAGCGGGAAGAGTCGACAATGAGCAGTTCTTC
CASSSGLAGRVDNEQFF
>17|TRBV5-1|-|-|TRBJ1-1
TGCGCCAGCAGCTTGGTGGCAGGGCGAGCGATCAACACTGAAGCTTTCTTT
CASSLVAGRAINTEAFF
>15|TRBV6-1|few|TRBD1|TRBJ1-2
TGTGCCAGCAGTGAATCCCAAGGGGGCGTCTATGGCTACACCTTC
CASSESQGGVYGYTF
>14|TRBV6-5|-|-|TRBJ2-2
TGTGCCAGCAGTAGGGGACAGAACACCGGGGAGCTGTTTTTT
CASSRGQNTGELFF
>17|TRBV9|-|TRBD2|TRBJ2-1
TGTGCCAGCAGCCCCCGAGACGGACTAGCGGGAGTTGCTGAGCAGTTCTTC
CASSPRDGLAGVAEQFF
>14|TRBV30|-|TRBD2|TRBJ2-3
TGTGCCTCCGGGGGGGTCCCTAGCACAGATACGCAGTATTTT
CASGGVPSTDTQYF
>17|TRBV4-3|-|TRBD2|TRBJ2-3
TGCGCCAGCAGCCAAGAGGCAGTACTAGCGGGCACAGATACGCAGTATTTT
CASSQEAVLAGTDTQYF
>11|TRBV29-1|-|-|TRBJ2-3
TGCAGCGTTGAGACTCCACATACGCAGTATTTT
CSVETPHTQYF
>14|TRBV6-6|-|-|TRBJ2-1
TGTGCCAGCAGTTACTCGACGGGAAGCGATGAGCAGTTCTTC
CASSYSTGSDEQFF
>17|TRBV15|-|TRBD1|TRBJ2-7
TGTGCCACCAGCCCTCATTACACCGGGACAGGGACGTACGAGCAGTACTTC
CATSPHYTGTGTYEQYF
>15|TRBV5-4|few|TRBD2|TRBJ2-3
TGTGCCAGCAGCTTGGCGAGCGGGAGAATTGATACGCAGTATTTT
CASSLASGRIDTQYF
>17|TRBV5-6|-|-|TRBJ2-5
TGTGCCAGCACCGTCTCCCTAAGACAGGCGTTCATGGAGACCCAGTACTTC
CASTVSLRQAFMETQYF
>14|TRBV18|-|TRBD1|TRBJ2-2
TGTGCCAGCTCAAGGGACAGGGACACCGGGGAGCTGTTTTTT
CASSRDRDTGELFF
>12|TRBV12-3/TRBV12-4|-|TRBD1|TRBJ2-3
TGTGCCAGCACCACAGGGGGGAGTACGCAGTATTTT
CASTTGGSTQYF
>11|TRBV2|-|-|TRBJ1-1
TGTGCCAGCTCTAAGTACACTGAAGCTTTCTTT
CASSKYTEAFF
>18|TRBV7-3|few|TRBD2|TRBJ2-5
TGTGCCAGCAGCTTAAATCGTCTAGCGGGAGACCGAAAAGAGACCCAGTACTTC
CASSLNRLAGDRKETQYF
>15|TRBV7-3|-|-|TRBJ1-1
TGTGCCAGCAGCTTAACTCAGGGCCCCACGACTGAAGCTTTCTTT
CASSLTQGPTTEAFF
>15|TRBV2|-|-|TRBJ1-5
TGTGCCAGCAGTGAAGGGGTGACAAGCAATCAGCCCCAGCATTTT
CASSEGVTSNQPQHF
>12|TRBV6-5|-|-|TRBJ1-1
TGTGCCAGCAGTCCTTCTAGGACTGAAGCTTTCTTT
CASSPSRTEAFF
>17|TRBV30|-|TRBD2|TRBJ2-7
TGTGCCTGGAGTGTACCACTAGCGGGAGGGGTTATCTACGAGCAGTACTTC
CAWSVPLAGGVIYEQYF
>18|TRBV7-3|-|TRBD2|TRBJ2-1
TGTGCCAGCAGCTTAGAACTAGCGGGAGGTGGATCCTACAATGAGCAGTTCTTC
CASSLELAGGGSYNEQFF
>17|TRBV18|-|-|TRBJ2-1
TGTGCCAGCTCACCCGACAAGGTTTCGAGCTCCTACAATGAGCAGTTCTTC
CASSPDKVSSSYNEQFF
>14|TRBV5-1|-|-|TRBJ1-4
TGCGCCAGCAGCTTGGGACAGAACAATGAAAAACTGTTTTTT
CASSLGQNNEKLFF
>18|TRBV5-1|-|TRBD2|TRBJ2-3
TGCGCCAGCAGCTTGGGGCCCGGTAGCGGGGTTAACACAGATACGCAGTATTTT
CASSLGPGSGVNTDTQYF
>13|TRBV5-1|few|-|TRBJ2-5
TGCGCCAGCAGATTCCGGGACCAAGAGACCCAGTACTTC
CASRFRDQETQYF
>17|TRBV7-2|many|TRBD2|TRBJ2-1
TGTGCCAGCAGCCCCAAATCGGCGGGAGGCCAAAGCAATGAGCAGTTCTTC
CASSPKSAGGQSNEQFF
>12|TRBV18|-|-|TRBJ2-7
TGTGCCAGCTCACCAAACAACTACGAGCAGTACTTC
CASSPNNYEQYF
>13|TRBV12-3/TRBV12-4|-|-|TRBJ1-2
TGTGCCAGCACCTTACAGGGCTGGGGTGGCTACACCTTC
CASTLQGWGGYTF
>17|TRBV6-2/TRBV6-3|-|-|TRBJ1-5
TGTGCCAGCAGTTACTCGTTCCGGGGGGTTAGCAATCAGCCCCAGCATTTT
CASSYSFRGVSNQPQHF
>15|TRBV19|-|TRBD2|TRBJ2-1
TGTGCCAGTATGACCCGTGCGGGGGGGACTTCTGAGCAGTTCTTC
CASMTRAGGTSEQFF
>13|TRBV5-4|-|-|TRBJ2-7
TGTGCCAGCAGCTCAGGGACAATCCACGAGCAGTACTTC
CASSSGTIHEQYF
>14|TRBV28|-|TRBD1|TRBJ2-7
TGTGCCAGCAGGGGGACAGGGGACTCCTACGAGCAGTACTTC
CASRGTGDSYEQYF
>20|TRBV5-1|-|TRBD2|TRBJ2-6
TGCGCCAGCAGCCTAGGGGCCACTAGCGGGATCCCCTCAGGGGCCAACGTCCTGACTTTC
CASSLGATSGIPSGANVLTF
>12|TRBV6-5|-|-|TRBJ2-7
TGTGCCAGCAGTTACTCTGGGCACGAGCAGTACTTC
CASSYSGHEQYF
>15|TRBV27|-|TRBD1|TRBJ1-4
TGTGCCAGCGCCCAGACCGGGACAGGGTGGGAAAAACTGTTTTTT
CASAQTGTGWEKLFF
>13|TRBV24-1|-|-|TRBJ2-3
TGTGCCACCAGTGGAGTAGGCACAGATACGCAGTATTTT
CATSGVGTDTQYF
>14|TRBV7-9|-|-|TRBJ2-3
TGTGCCAGCAGCCAGCGTAGAGGAACAGATACGCAGTATTTT
CASSQRRGTDTQYF
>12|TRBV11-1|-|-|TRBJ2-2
TGTGCCAGCAGCTCGTTTACCGGGGAGCTGTTTTTT
CASSSFTGELFF
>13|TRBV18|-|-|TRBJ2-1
TGTGCCAGCTCACCAGGTCTAAACAATGAGCAGTTCTTC
CASSPGLNNEQFF
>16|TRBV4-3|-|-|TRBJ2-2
TGCGCCAGCAGCCAAACGGGCAGGGGCAACACCGGGGAGCTGTTTTTT
CASSQTGRGNTGELFF
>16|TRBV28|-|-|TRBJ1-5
TGTGCCAGCGGCCCCTTGGGCAGGGAAAGCAATCAGCCCCAGCATTTT
CASGPLGRESNQPQHF
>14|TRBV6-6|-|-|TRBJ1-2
TGTGCCAGCAGTTACTCTGAGGGCAGCTATGGCTACACCTTC
CASSYSEGSYGYTF
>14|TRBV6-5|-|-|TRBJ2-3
TGTGCCAGCAGTCAGACTAGGAGCACAGATACGCAGTATTTT
CASSQTRSTDTQYF
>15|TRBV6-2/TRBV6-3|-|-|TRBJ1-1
TGTGCCAGCAGTTATGCCGTGGAGCTAGGCACTGAAGCTTTCTTT
CASSYAVELGTEAFF
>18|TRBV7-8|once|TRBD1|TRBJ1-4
TGTGCCAGCAGCTTAGTCCGACAGGGAGGTAGGGCTAATGAAAAACTGTTTTTT
CASSLVRQGGRANEKLFF
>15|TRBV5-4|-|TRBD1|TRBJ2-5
TGTGCCAGCAGCTTGGCCGGGACAGGGGGAGAGACCCAGTACTTC
CASSLAGTGGETQYF
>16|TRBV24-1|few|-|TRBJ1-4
TGTGCCACCAGTGACCCAACACAGGGTCTAGGTGAAAAACTGTTTTTT
CATSDPTQGLGEKLFF
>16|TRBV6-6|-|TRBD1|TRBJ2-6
TGTGCCAGCACCGGGACAGGGGGCGCTGGGGCCAACGTCCTGACTTTC
CASTGTGGAGANVLTF
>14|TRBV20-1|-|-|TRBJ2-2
TGCAGTGCTAGTCGGGGGGCTTACACCGGGGAGCTGTTTTTT
CSASRGAYTGELFF
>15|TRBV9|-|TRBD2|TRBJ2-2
TGTGCCAGCAGCGGGACTAGCGGGAGACTCGGGGAGCTGTTTTTT
CASSGTSGRLGELFF
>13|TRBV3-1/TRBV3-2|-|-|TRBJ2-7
TGTGCCAGCAGCCGCGACACGTCCTACGAGCAGTACTTC
CASSRDTSYEQYF
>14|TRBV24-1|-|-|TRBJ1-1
TGTGCCACCAGTAACGCCACGGTCGACACTGAAGCTTTCTTT
CATSNATVDTEAFF
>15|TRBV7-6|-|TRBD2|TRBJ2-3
TGTGCCAGCAGCTCACTAGCGGGAGGTATCGATACGCAGTATTTT
CASSSLAGGIDTQYF
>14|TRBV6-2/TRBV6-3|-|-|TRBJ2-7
TGTGCCAGCAGTTACCGGAGGCCCAACTACGAGCAGTACTTC
CASSYRRPNYEQYF